The 4 T cell receptor beta chains below come from one sample, sequenced in a study of technical replicates of blood from four donors (dated by TCRdb to 2017 to 2019). Receptors were amplified or captured by the immunoSEQ multiplex PCR assay. As stored in TCRdb, this immuneACCESS dataset retains in-frame rearrangements with V and J assigned. A fraction of the clones does not appear; measured against another copy, unresolved V genes explain less than half of the discrepancy, and the remainder lacks a known reason. This sample is represented by about 60,000 clones; around 86% of them were singletons. 5% to 5.5% of the sample lies in the top ten. Sequenced sample: PBMCs. These receptors were taken from a human donor in good health. Some clones in this sample may be carry-over from other donors' samples.

CDR3 DNA: TGTGCCAGCAGCCTTAGCGGGGGTTACACAGATACGCAGTATTTT. Its protein is CASSLSGGYTDTQYF. The chain recombines TRBV7-3 with TRBJ2-3; 9 nucleotides line up with TRBD2. Trimming removed 5 bases from V and 2 bases from J; junction bases left unmatched: 5. Germline CDR1 and CDR2: SGHTA and FQGTGA. The CDR3 sequence is 15 residues long.

The chain is built from TRBV29-1 and TRBJ2-7; 8 bases are a match to TRBD1. There are 13 residues in the CDR3. Germline loops: CDR1 SQVTM, CDR2 ANQGSEA. Trimming at V came to 7 bases and at J to 3 bases, leaving 8 bases not matched to a gene. The CDR3 here is CSGGQGNSYEQYF. The CDR3 region has the DNA TGCAGCGGAGGACAGGGCAATAGCTACGAGCAGTACTTC.

CDR3 region: CASSSLAGVNYGYTF. The CDR3 region has the DNA TGTGCCAGCAGTTCGCTAGCCGGGGTTAACTATGGCTACACCTTC. This chain connects TRBV27 to TRBJ1-2; D unclear. V lost 4 bases to trimming and J lost 1 base, with 13 bases between them. The germline V gene has CDR1 MNHEY and CDR2 SMNVEV (reference sequence). CDR3 length: 15 residues.

This clone was counted a single time. The genes are TRBV4-3 and TRBJ2-3; the match to TRBD2 covers 10 bases. Germline CDR1 reads LGHNA; CDR2 reads YSLEER. With V trimmed by 3 bases and J by 5 bases, 11 bases remained unmatched. The CDR3 is 17 residues long. The CDR3 loop is CASSQAGGLAVGDTQYF. CDR3 bases: TGCGCCAGCAGCCAGGCGGGTGGACTAGCGGTCGGAGATACGCAGTATTTT.